These 19 T cell receptor beta chains share one sample of origin, sequenced in a study of early T cells in non-severe SARS-CoV-2 infection (dated by TCRdb to about 2021). The library was produced with 5' RACE. TCRdb lists the instrument as NextSeq 500. TCRdb handled the public reads itself, with Q25 trimming in fastp and clone calling in MiXCR, and kept productive beta chains. When rows share a CDR3 protein, they turn into one entry using the most common DNA and genes. Counted in this sample were about 100,000 distinct CDR3 sequences; approximately 13% of them appeared once. The top ten clones comprise about 2% of the sample. Sequenced material: whole blood. The receptors shown here come from an adult who was a healthcare worker with PCR-confirmed SARS-CoV-2 infection or an uninfected control (not recorded which).

This clonotype was seen repeatedly, ten times or more. The chain combines TRBV12-3 or TRBV12-4 with TRBJ1-5; D remains ambiguous. This CDR3 region has 14 residues. Trimming removed 2 bases at V and 6 bases at J, with 11 bases between. This CDR3 is CASSLNLVGQPQHF. The CDR3 coding sequence is TGTGCCAGCAGTTTAAATCTGGTGGGTCAGCCCCAGCATTTT.

V is TRBV7-9 and J is TRBJ2-5; 7 positions match TRBD2. The germline gives CDR1 SEHNR, CDR2 FQNEAQ (reference sequence). The CDR3 runs to 14 residues. Trimming cost V 5 bases and J 2 bases; bases outside gene matches: 5. DNA of the CDR3: TGTGCCAGCAGCATCTCGGGGGGTCAAGAGACCCAGTACTTC. Protein product: CASSISGGQETQYF.

This clonotype was found a few times. The chain carries TRBV5-4 and TRBJ2-2, with a possible D match to TRBD2 (6 bases). The CDR3 consists of 16 residues. Germline V gene data show CDR1 as SGHNT and CDR2 as YYREEE (reference sequence). V was clipped by 3 bases and J by 1 base, with 13 bases between them. CDR3 in DNA: TGTGCCAGCAGCTCCGGTGGGCGGGGGAACACCGGGGAGCTGTTTTTT. This translates into CASSSGGRGNTGELFF.

V usage is TRBV19 and J usage is TRBJ2-2; D ambiguous. The V end was cut by 6 bases, the J end by 2 bases, with 4 bases between. Germline V lookup: CDR1 LNHDA, CDR2 SQIVND (reference sequence). The CDR3 sequence is 12 residues long. CDR3 in DNA: TGTGCCAGTAGGATTAACACCGGGGAGCTGTTTTTT. Residues: CASRINTGELFF.

This clonotype has just one count. The CDR3 does not close with the conserved phenylalanine or tryptophan, likely indicating a read error. Because the CDR3's place on the DNA is in doubt, the DNA is left out and the CDR3 is given as listed by TCRdb. V is TRBV20-1 and J is TRBJ2-1; TRBD2 is the table's D call and was not checked against the DNA. Germline assignment: CDR1 DFQATT and CDR2 SNEGSKA (reference sequence). The CDR3 region is 8 residues in length, termini included. This chain's CDR3 is CSAIGGTP.

Only a few counts were recorded for this clonotype. The V and J genes are TRBV6-1 and TRBJ2-4; TRBD1 is a possible D gene (5 bases). The CDR3 loop spans 17 amino acids. Trimming cost V 1 base and J 1 base, with 14 bases left between them. Germline loops: CDR1 MNHNS, CDR2 SASEGT. The CDR3 region is CASSEDRGVVAKNIQYF. Here the CDR3 DNA reads TGTGCCAGCAGTGAAGATAGGGGCGTTGTGGCCAAAAACATTCAGTACTTC.

This clonotype was picked up many times. V usage is TRBV20-1 and J usage is TRBJ1-1; no clear D gene. The CDR3 loop spans 13 amino acids. Germline CDR1 is DFQATT and CDR2 is SNEGSKA (reference sequence). V was pared by 0 bases and J by 1 base, with 6 bases between. The CDR3 DNA reads TGCAGTGCTAGAGATTTGCCGAACACTGAAGCTTTCTTT. Translation gives CSARDLPNTEAFF.

This clonotype was recorded once. One end of the junction is discordant with germline, which a read error may explain. The V call is TRBV28, the J call TRBJ2-3; 8 positions agree with TRBD2. Germline CDR1 reads MDHEN; CDR2 reads SYDVKM. The CDR3 runs to 15 residues. CDR3 DNA: TGTGCCGGCAGTTTCGGGGGGGAGCGATCAGATACGCAGTATTTT. Amino acid sequence: CAGSFGGERSDTQYF.

In DNA, the CDR3 is TGTGCCAGCAGCCCCCCCACAGGGGATAATCAGCCCCAGCATTTT. It is translated as CASSPPTGDNQPQHF. The chain links TRBV28 to TRBJ1-5; TRBD1 aligns across 7 bases. This CDR3 contains 15 residues. J gave up 4 bases and V 6 bases, and 9 bases lay outside the gene matches. The germline CDR1 and CDR2 sequences are MDHEN and SYDVKM.

This clonotype was seen many times. This rearrangement joins TRBV28 to TRBJ1-2, with 10 bases that match TRBD1. Germline V gene data show CDR1 as MDHEN and CDR2 as SYDVKM. This CDR3 contains 16 residues. The V gene end was trimmed by 3 bases and the J gene end by 0 bases; junction bases not matched to a gene: 4. In nucleotides, the CDR3 is TGTGCCAGCAGTTTCCCCGGGACAGGGGCTAACTATGGCTACACCTTC. Translating it yields CASSFPGTGANYGYTF.

V and J are TRBV6-1 and TRBJ2-7, with 8 bases fitting TRBD1. The trim removed 4 bases at V and 9 bases at J, leaving 8 bases unmatched. The CDR3 totals 13 residues. CDR1 and CDR2 from the germline V gene are MNHNS and SASEGT. The DNA of the CDR3 is TGTGCCAGCAGTGGGACAGGGTCCGTAGTGCAGTACTTC. The encoded protein is CASSGTGSVVQYF.

The J gene is TRBJ2-5, the V gene TRBV29-1; possibly TRBD2 for D (7 bases). The V gene lost 4 bases and the J gene lost 2 bases, with 14 bases spanning the gap. This CDR3 comprises 14 residues. Germline CDR1 SQVTM, CDR2 ANQGSEA. The CDR3 sequence: CSVVEGGGQETQYF. CDR3 in DNA: TGCAGCGTTGTCGAGGGAGGGGGACAAGAGACCCAGTACTTC. Full variable domain (remainder filled in from reference TRBV29-1 and TRBJ2-5): SAVISQKPSRDICQRGTSLTIQCQVDSQVTMMFWYRQQPGQSLTLIATANQGSEATYESGFVIDKFPISRPNLTFSTLTVSNMSPEDSSIYLCSVVEGGGQETQYFGPGTRLLVL.

Many counts were recorded for this clonotype. The J gene is TRBJ2-7, the V gene TRBV20-1; D might be TRBD2 (6 bases). CDR1 and CDR2 from the germline V gene are DFQATT and SNEGSKA (reference sequence). CDR3 length: 11 amino acids. V lost 1 base to trimming and J lost 6 bases, with 7 bases between them. CDR3: CSARGGVEQYF. The CDR3 DNA sequence: TGCAGTGCTAGAGGGGGGGTCGAGCAGTACTTC.

The table lists this clonotype with many counts. The CDR3 bases are TGTGCCAGTACAGGGAGGGGTCAGCCCCAGCATTTT. Encoded protein: CASTGRGQPQHF. The chain joins TRBV28 to TRBJ1-5, with D possibly TRBD1 on 6 matching bases. This CDR3 has 12 residues. Trimming pared 9 bases from V and 6 bases from J, leaving 12 bases between. In germline, CDR1 is MDHEN, CDR2 SYDVKM.

In its sample, this clonotype was seen many times. The chain couples TRBV28 to TRBJ2-4, with TRBD2 matching 7 bases. Germline V gene sequence: CDR1 MDHEN, CDR2 SYDVKM. The CDR3 has 13 amino acids. J lost 13 bases, V lost 3 bases, and 9 bases had no gene match. The CDR3 DNA reads TGTGCCAGCAGTTTCGGGCTAGCGGAGCGGCAGTACTTC. Translated: CASSFGLAERQYF.

The J gene is TRBJ2-7, the V gene TRBV7-2, with 10 bases aligning to TRBD2. The CDR3 loop spans 17 amino acids. The V segment lost 0 bases and the J segment 4 bases; nucleotides outside the gene matches: 9. CDR1 is SGHTA, CDR2 FQGNSA, per germline. CDR3 nucleotides: TGTGCCAGCAGCTTAGCGTCAGTAGCGGGGGGACCATACGAGCAGTACTTC. This sequence encodes CASSLASVAGGPYEQYF.

This clonotype was counted ten times or more. The chain combines TRBV7-2 with TRBJ2-4; 7 bases match TRBD1. V shed 1 base, J shed 10 bases, and the junction held 7 bases outside the gene matches. Germline lookup yields CDR1 SGHTA and CDR2 FQGNSA. CDR3 length equals 14 residues. The CDR3 DNA is TGTGCCAGCAGCTTAGGGGGACAGTCCCTTATTCAGTACTTC. The encoded protein is CASSLGGQSLIQYF.

This clonotype was recorded a few times. V usage is TRBV28 and J usage is TRBJ2-3; D ambiguous. This CDR3 has 11 amino acids. Germline lookup yields CDR1 MDHEN and CDR2 SYDVKM. V gave up 9 bases and J gave up 4 bases, with 8 bases separating them. CDR3 amino acids: CARRNPDTQYF. CDR3 DNA: TGTGCCAGGCGGAATCCAGATACGCAGTATTTT. Full variable domain (outside the CDR3, taken from reference TRBV28 and TRBJ2-3): DVKVTQSSRYLVKRTGEKVFLECVQDMDHENMFWYRQDPGLGLRLIYFSYDVKMKEKGDIPEGYSVSREKKERFSLILESASTNQTSMYLCARRNPDTQYFGPGTRLTVL.

This clonotype was observed at least ten times. V and J are TRBV7-6 and TRBJ2-3; 9 bases agree with TRBD1. The trim removed 5 bases at V and 7 bases at J, leaving 28 bases unmatched. Germline lookup yields CDR1 SGHVS and CDR2 FNYEAQ. The CDR3 covers 21 residues. The CDR3 spells CASSRTGEVATLSFRANTQYF. CDR3 DNA sequence: TGTGCCAGCAGCCGGACAGGGGAAGTGGCGACTTTATCCTTTCGCGCGAATACGCAGTATTTT.